This entry describes one T cell receptor (beta chain). This CDR3 has 15 residues. Germline CDR1 SGHRS, CDR2 YFSETQ. V shed 4 bases and J shed 7 bases, with 18 bases lying between them. This entry comes from a study of blood T cell repertoires in COVID-19. In the study overall: Material from acute and convalescent COVID-19 was sourced from the United States, Italy and Spain. Sources were T cells, B-cell-depleted T cells, or PBMCs; the material itself was cDNA or gDNA.

Original data processing: Reference gene primers were amplified, and this amplification served to estimate nucleated cell counts. Here immunoSEQ multiplex PCR was the method, and the copy in TCRdb shows in-frame clones only, minus some. The V and J calls and the clone size are those of that table, but D and trimming were determined from the DNA. This repertoire shows approximately 380,000 clones, around 85% found once; its top ten account for roughly 3.6%. The sequence was collected from a woman aged 18-29 years with acute or convalescent COVID-19. Sequencing was carried out using peripheral blood. The genes are TRBV5-1 and TRBJ2-1; D remains ambiguous. The CDR3 nucleotides read TGCGCCAGCAGCGAACTACACGGAGTAGATAATGAGCAGTTCTTC. Protein product: CASSELHGVDNEQFF. Combining the CDR3 with reference TRBV5-1 and TRBJ2-1 gives the whole variable domain KAGVTQTPRYLIKTRGQQVTLSCSPISGHRSVSWYQQTPGQGLQFLFEYFSETQRNKGNFPGRFSGRQFSNSRSEMNVSTLELGDSALYLCASSELHGVDNEQFFGPGTRLTVL.